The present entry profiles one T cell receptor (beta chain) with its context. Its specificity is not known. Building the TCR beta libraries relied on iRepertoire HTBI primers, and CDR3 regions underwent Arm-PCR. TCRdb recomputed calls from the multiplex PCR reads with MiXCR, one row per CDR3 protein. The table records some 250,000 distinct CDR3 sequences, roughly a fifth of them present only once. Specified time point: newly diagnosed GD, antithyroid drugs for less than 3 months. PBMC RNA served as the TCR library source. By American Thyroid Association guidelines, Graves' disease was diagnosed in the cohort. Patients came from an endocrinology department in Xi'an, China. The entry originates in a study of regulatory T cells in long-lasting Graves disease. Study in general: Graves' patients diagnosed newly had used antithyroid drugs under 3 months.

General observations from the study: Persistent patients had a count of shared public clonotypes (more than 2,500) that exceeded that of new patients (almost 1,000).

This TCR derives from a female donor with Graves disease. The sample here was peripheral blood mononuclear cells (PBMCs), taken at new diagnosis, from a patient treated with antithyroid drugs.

The CDR3 loop is CASSPAADNEQFF. CDR3 sequence (DNA): TGTGCCAGCAGCCCCGCGGCAGACAATGAGCAGTTCTTC. The chain links TRBV7-2 to TRBJ2-1; no clear D gene. V lost 5 bases to trimming and J lost 5 bases, with 10 bases between them. The CDR3 has 13 amino acids. Germline CDR1 is SGHTA and CDR2 is FQGNSA.